These T cell receptor beta chains were read from a single sample in a study of cytomegalovirus exposure and HLA in healthy donors. TCRdb's copy holds only in-frame clones and misses some; the assay was immunoSEQ multiplex PCR. The table shows roughly 130,000 clones, with roughly 80% occurring only once. The sample taken for sequencing was PBMCs. The receptors shown here come from a woman aged 50 to 65 in good health and CMV-seropositive. Both conserved end residues are part of each CDR3. Fields, in order: J gene, V gene, CDR3 length, D gene, clone size, CDR3 protein, CDR3 DNA. A D gene is named only where the DNA matches it firmly. The listing skips clone size in some rows; elsewhere it reads once, few, many or a size class.

>TRBJ2-1|TRBV15|19|TRBD2|few
CATSRGTSGGVLGYNEQFF
TGTGCCACCAGCAGAGGAACTAGCGGGGGGGTTCTCGGCTACAATGAGCAGTTCTTC
>TRBJ1-1|TRBV5-4|15|-|few
CASSLSRQMNTEAFF
TGTGCCAGCAGCCTGTCCCGACAGATGAACACTGAAGCTTTCTTT
>TRBJ1-2|TRBV11-2|17|TRBD1|-
CASSLTGTRRGNYGYTF
TGTGCCAGCAGCTTGACAGGGACCCGGAGGGGGAACTATGGCTACACCTTC
>TRBJ2-5|TRBV29-1|13|-|-
CSVDSAAGETQYF
TGCAGCGTTGATAGCGCGGCAGGAGAGACCCAGTACTTC
>TRBJ1-1|TRBV19|13|-|once
CASSLFVNTEAFF
TGTGCCAGTAGTTTGTTCGTGAACACTGAAGCTTTCTTT
>TRBJ2-3|TRBV30|17|TRBD2|-
CAWSMGTSGELVNTQYF
TGTGCCTGGAGTATGGGGACTAGCGGGGAGTTGGTGAATACGCAGTATTTT
>TRBJ2-3|TRBV5-4|13|-|-
CASSRTGIDTQYF
TGTGCCAGCAGCCGTACAGGGATAGATACGCAGTATTTT
>TRBJ2-3|TRBV5-4|14|-|-
CASSPTSPLDTQYF
TGTGCCAGCAGCCCTACGAGCCCCTTGGATACGCAGTATTTT
>TRBJ2-7|TRBV10-2|15|TRBD1|-
CASSGDRDDSYEQYF
TGCGCCAGCAGTGGGGACAGGGACGACTCCTACGAGCAGTACTTC
>TRBJ1-2|TRBV29-1|13|-|-
CSVEETAGGGYTF
TGCAGCGTTGAAGAGACGGCAGGTGGCGGCTACACCTTC
>TRBJ1-1|TRBV7-2|15|-|-
CASSLVSQGDTEAFF
TGTGCCAGCAGCTTAGTATCACAGGGAGACACTGAAGCTTTCTTT
>TRBJ1-2|TRBV12-2|16|-|few
CASRLRTGGGGYGYTF
TGTGCAAGTCGCCTAAGGACAGGGGGGGGCGGCTATGGCTACACCTTC
>TRBJ1-2|TRBV29-1|11|-|-
CSSVQGGGYTF
TGCAGCTCCGTACAGGGTGGGGGCTACACCTTC
>TRBJ1-6|TRBV7-9|16|TRBD1|-
CASSGHLGQGKPPLHF
TGTGCCAGCAGCGGGCACCTGGGACAGGGAAAGCCACCCCTCCACTTT
>TRBJ2-5|TRBV6-5|15|-|once
CASRVSPRAKETQYF
TGTGCCAGCAGGGTCTCGCCACGAGCCAAAGAGACCCAGTACTTC
>TRBJ2-5|TRBV7-9|14|TRBD2|-
CASSWTREVETQYF
TGTGCCAGCAGCTGGACTAGGGAGGTAGAGACCCAGTACTTC
>TRBJ2-4|TRBV2|12|-|-
CASSPREVIQYF
TGTGCCAGCAGCCCTAGGGAGGTCATTCAGTACTTC
>TRBJ2-2|TRBV5-4|17|TRBD2|-
CASSLRSSGGNTGELFF
TGTGCCAGCAGCTTACGAAGTAGCGGGGGGAACACCGGGGAGCTGTTTTTT
>TRBJ2-2|TRBV4-1|14|-|few
CASSRQANTGELFF
TGCGCCAGCAGCCGTCAGGCGAACACCGGGGAGCTGTTTTTT
>TRBJ1-2|TRBV11-2|14|TRBD1|-
CASSLAAGGSGYTF
TGTGCCAGCAGCTTAGCGGCAGGGGGCTCTGGCTACACCTTC
>TRBJ1-2|TRBV14|15|TRBD1|-
CATGDPGQSNYGYTF
TGTGCCACTGGCGACCCGGGACAGTCTAACTATGGCTACACCTTC
>TRBJ1-3|TRBV15|16|-|-
CATSREDTGSGNTIYF
TGTGCCACCAGCAGAGAGGACACTGGGTCTGGAAACACCATATATTTT
>TRBJ2-1|TRBV5-8|11|-|once
CASRLRDMKVF
TGTGCCAGCCGTCTCCGGGACATGAAGGTCTTC
>TRBJ1-4|TRBV7-6|17|-|-
CASSLDLNRSTNEKLFF
TGTGCCAGCAGCTTAGACCTTAACAGATCAACTAATGAAAAACTGTTTTTT
>TRBJ1-1|TRBV27|15|-|-
CASSLAGRRDTEAFF
TGTGCCAGCAGTTTAGCTGGTAGGAGGGACACTGAAGCTTTCTTT
>TRBJ1-6|TRBV25-1|18|TRBD1|-
CASSEVPGGGSYNSPLHF
TGTGCCAGCAGTGAAGTCCCAGGGGGCGGCTCGTATAATTCACCCCTCCACTTT
>TRBJ2-5|TRBV28|16|TRBD1|-
CASSSPGDRGRETQYF
TGTGCCAGCAGTTCCCCCGGAGACAGGGGGCGAGAGACCCAGTACTTC
>TRBJ2-1|TRBV28|15|TRBD1|-
CATYDPGQGHNEQFF
TGTGCCACCTACGACCCCGGACAGGGTCACAATGAGCAGTTCTTC
>TRBJ1-2|TRBV21-1|14|-|-
CASSTRTGLYGYTF
TGTGCCAGCAGCACGCGGACAGGGCTCTATGGCTACACCTTC
>TRBJ2-3|TRBV19|14|TRBD2|-
CASSKAGGQNTQYF
TGTGCCAGTAGTAAAGCGGGGGGGCAAAATACGCAGTATTTT
>TRBJ1-4|TRBV7-2|16|-|-
CASSPGGGTFNEKLFF
TGTGCCAGCAGCCCAGGCGGGGGGACATTCAATGAAAAACTGTTTTTT
>TRBJ1-2|TRBV25-1|14|-|-
CASSGQNAPYGYTF
TGTGCCAGCAGTGGACAGAACGCTCCCTATGGCTACACCTTC
>TRBJ2-2|TRBV29-1|14|-|-
CSVEVPPGSGELFF
TGCAGCGTTGAAGTCCCCCCGGGGTCCGGGGAGCTGTTTTTT
>TRBJ2-7|TRBV9|15|TRBD2|once
CASSVSGGYSYEQYF
TGTGCCAGCAGCGTATCGGGGGGTTACTCCTACGAGCAGTACTTC
>TRBJ2-3|TRBV5-5|16|-|-
CASSLAPPPGTDTQYF
TGTGCCAGCAGCTTGGCGCCGCCCCCGGGCACAGATACGCAGTATTTT
>TRBJ2-1|TRBV7-2|15|-|-
CASSQGGATYNEQFF
TGTGCCAGCAGCCAAGGGGGGGCCACCTACAATGAGCAGTTCTTC
>TRBJ2-5|TRBV30|13|TRBD2|-
CAWSGLAEETQYF
TGTGCCTGGAGTGGACTAGCGGAAGAGACCCAGTACTTC
>TRBJ2-7|TRBV30|14|TRBD1|-
CAWRTLGTGREQYF
TGTGCCTGGAGAACACTCGGGACAGGGCGCGAGCAGTACTTC
>TRBJ2-3|TRBV7-8|17|-|-
CASSLGRGGPNTDTQYF
TGTGCCAGCAGCTTAGGGCGGGGCGGGCCCAACACAGATACGCAGTATTTT
>TRBJ2-3|TRBV11-2|14|-|few
CASSLSTSTDTQYF
TGTGCCAGCAGCCTGTCGACTAGCACAGATACGCAGTATTTT
>TRBJ2-1|TRBV7-9|14|TRBD2|-
CASSSGTSVARQFF
TGTGCCAGCAGCTCGGGGACTAGCGTGGCGCGGCAGTTCTTC
>TRBJ1-4|TRBV4-1|16|-|-
CASSQRTVATNEKLFF
TGCGCCAGCAGCCAGCGCACCGTAGCAACTAATGAAAAACTGTTTTTT
>TRBJ1-5|TRBV5-7|15|TRBD1|-
CASSLGTGARQPQHF
TGTGCCAGCAGCCTAGGGACAGGGGCCCGTCAGCCCCAGCATTTT
>TRBJ2-1|TRBV18|14|TRBD1|-
CASSPELDRGLPFF
TGTGCCAGCTCCCCGGAATTGGACAGGGGGCTTCCCTTCTTC
>TRBJ2-2|TRBV11-2|14|TRBD1|-
CASVSYRGAGELFF
TGTGCCAGTGTCAGCTACAGGGGCGCCGGGGAGCTGTTTTTT
>TRBJ2-5|TRBV29-1|13|TRBD1|-
CSVTKQGEETQYF
TGCAGCGTTACAAAGCAGGGGGAAGAGACCCAGTACTTC
>TRBJ1-6|TRBV5-1|15|TRBD1|-
CASSTTGTGESPLHF
TGCGCCAGCAGCACCACCGGGACAGGGGAATCACCCCTCCACTTT
>TRBJ2-2|TRBV4-3|17|TRBD1|few
CASSFRTGGANTGELFF
TGCGCCAGCAGCTTTCGGACAGGGGGGGCGAACACCGGGGAGCTGTTTTTT
>TRBJ1-1|TRBV4-3|14|-|-
CASSQEVRESEAFF
TGCGCCAGCAGCCAAGAGGTGAGGGAGTCTGAAGCTTTCTTT
>TRBJ1-2|TRBV27|15|-|-
CASSLSGESAYGYTF
TGTGCCAGCAGTTTATCCGGGGAATCGGCGTATGGCTACACCTTC
>TRBJ2-2|TRBV7-2|18|-|few
CASSLVSLRRGDTGELFF
TGTGCCAGCAGCTTAGTTTCGCTTCGTCGCGGGGACACCGGGGAGCTGTTTTTT
>TRBJ2-1|TRBV14|15|-|-
CASSQDFGGHNEQFF
TGTGCCAGCAGCCAAGATTTCGGGGGGCACAATGAGCAGTTCTTC
>TRBJ2-3|TRBV9|16|TRBD2|-
CASSGRFAGGRDTQYF
TGTGCCAGCAGCGGACGCTTTGCGGGGGGCCGAGATACGCAGTATTTT
>TRBJ1-2|TRBV19|18|-|-
CASSTPTGIYDGLYGYTF
TGTGCCAGTAGTACCCCCACAGGGATCTACGACGGTTTGTATGGCTACACCTTC